This entry is about one T cell receptor (beta chain). Its antigen is unknown. The data derive from a study of cytomegalovirus exposure and HLA in healthy donors. General study points: Cytomegalovirus association was assigned to approximately 160 TCR beta chains. Later on, an analysis found that several of the most significant clusters appeared to be linked to common viral pathogens, which included parvovirus B19. It was confirmed in vitro that three of the CMV-associated chains were specific for CMV antigens. Some V segments could not be told apart, so they were left out, TRBV6-2 and TRBV6-3 among them.

The PCR employed 60 Vbeta primers together with 13 Jbeta primers. TCRdb keeps only in-frame clones here, not all; method: immunoSEQ multiplex PCR. This table holds roughly 160,000 clones, approximately 75% found once. After removal of 2 bases from V and 6 bases from J, the junction contained 10 bases not matched to a gene. The germline V gene has CDR1 SGDLS and CDR2 YYNGEE. This CDR3 spans 16 amino acids. This chain uses TRBV9 with TRBJ2-1; 8 nucleotides align to TRBD2. The sequenced sample consisted of PBMCs. The source of this sequence is a man in his fifties in good health and CMV-seropositive. CDR3 sequence: CASSVSSGGFRNEQFF. In DNA form, the CDR3 reads TGTGCCAGCAGCGTTTCCAGCGGGGGTTTCCGCAATGAGCAGTTCTTC.